This T cell receptor beta chain comes out of a study of Graves' ophthalmopathy and Graves' hyperthyroidism. Study-wide findings and caveats: Most expanded clonotypes in thyroid above 0.001 frequency also showed up in blood. Ophthalmopathy progression cases were predicted by the model with 70.59% sensitivity and approximately 74% specificity.

Aged 18 to 65, hyperthyroidism patients had new diagnoses of under 2 months' duration. Excluded were patients with other autoimmune diseases, uncontrolled infections, pregnancy or lactation. Amplified TCR beta CDR3 regions were obtained using RNA transcripts as template. In the first round, RT-PCR was carried out with HTBI primers, and a multiplex PCR formed the second round. TCRdb redid the calling of the multiplex PCR reads with MiXCR, one entry per CDR3 protein. The sample lists some 370,000 distinct CDR3 sequences, about 17% occurring once. The V gene's germline CDR1 is MDHEN and CDR2 SYDVKM. The V end lost 4 bases, the J end lost 0 bases, and 13 bases lay between the germline ends. The CDR3 contains 15 residues. This clonotype was counted at least ten times. As yet, its antigen is unknown.

The specimen sequenced was peripheral blood. The chain joins TRBV28 to TRBJ2-7; D is uncertain. The TCR was taken from an adult woman with stable Graves' hyperthyroidism. The CDR3 reads CASSSGPPSSYEQYF. The CDR3 nucleotides read TGTGCCAGCAGTTCGGGTCCTCCGAGCTCCTACGAGCAGTACTTC.